Each of the 13 T cell receptor beta chains below was sequenced from the same sample in a study of blood T cell repertoires in COVID-19 (dated by TCRdb to 2018 to 2020). Libraries were constructed by the immunoSEQ multiplex PCR assay. The immuneACCESS repertoire file appears here via TCRdb, limited to in-frame rearrangements. These files lack a portion of the clones; in checked studies, under half of the deficit traces to unresolved V genes, and the cause of the others is not known. The sample yields 490,000 or so clones; approximately 87% were counted once. Of the sample, 1.5% to 2% falls within the top ten clones. The sequenced material came from PBMCs or T cells enriched from blood (not recorded which). These receptors came from a woman in her thirties or forties who had recovered from COVID-19.

In its sample, this clone was seen a few times. The chain uses TRBV9 and TRBJ2-1; 8 bases line up with TRBD2. The germline CDR1 and CDR2 sequences are SGDLS and YYNGEE. The CDR3 loop spans 15 amino acids. Unmatched junction bases numbered 5, after V lost 4 bases and J lost 2 bases. CDR3 sequence: CASSLLAEPYNEQFF. The CDR3 nucleotides read TGTGCCAGCAGCCTACTAGCGGAACCCTACAATGAGCAGTTCTTC.

This rearrangement joins TRBV29-1 to TRBJ2-5, with 14 positions matching TRBD2. CDR3 length: 15 amino acids. From germline, CDR1 is SQVTM and CDR2 ANQGSEA. Trimming took 2 bases from V and 4 from J; bases not matched to a gene: 3. The DNA for the CDR3 is TGCAGCGTTGAAAAAGGGACTAGCGGGGGAGAGACCCAGTACTTC. This sequence encodes CSVEKGTSGGETQYF.

The V and J genes are TRBV5-6 and TRBJ1-6, with TRBD1 identical over 8 bases. Losses at the gene ends were 3 bases for V and 3 bases for J; bases not matched to a gene: 14. The length of the CDR3 is 19 residues. CDR1 and CDR2 from the germline V gene are SGHDT and YYEEEE. The CDR3 loop is CASSSPTGDPPDYNSPLHF. CDR3 sequence (DNA): TGTGCCAGCAGCTCCCCGACAGGGGACCCTCCTGACTATAATTCACCCCTCCACTTT.

This chain joins TRBV9 and TRBJ2-3; 13 bases map to TRBD2. Trimming at V came to 4 bases and at J to 1 base, leaving 9 bases not matched to a gene. Germline V lookup: CDR1 SGDLS, CDR2 YYNGEE. The CDR3 spans 18 residues. The CDR3: CASSPSGLAGVGTDTQYF. Written as DNA, the CDR3 is TGTGCCAGCAGCCCTTCCGGACTAGCGGGAGTTGGCACAGATACGCAGTATTTT.

The chain carries TRBV7-2 and TRBJ2-5; D might be TRBD1 (5 bases). Looked up from germline, CDR1 is SGHTA and CDR2 is FQGNSA. The ends were cut back, 5 bases at V and 5 bases at J, with 12 bases in the middle. There are 13 residues in the CDR3. The CDR3 DNA reads TGTGCCAGCAGCCCAGGGTTTCGGGAGACCCAGTACTTC. It encodes CASSPGFRETQYF.

This sequence joins TRBV19 and TRBJ1-2; TRBD1 is a possible D gene (5 bases). V gave up 7 bases and J gave up 7 bases, with 22 bases separating them. The CDR3 length is 15 residues. Germline V gene lookup returns CDR1 LNHDA and CDR2 SQIVND (reference sequence). Here the CDR3 reads CASTPGGVYSRGYTF. The CDR3 nucleotides read TGTGCCAGTACCCCGGGGGGGGTGTATTCACGTGGCTACACCTTC.

The J gene is TRBJ2-5, the V gene TRBV5-4; 7 positions agree with TRBD1. Germline lookup yields CDR1 SGHNT and CDR2 YYREEE (reference sequence). J gave up 2 bases and V 2 bases, and 3 bases lay outside the gene matches. The CDR3 is 14 residues long. Here the CDR3 reads CASSFDRVQETQYF. CDR3 in DNA: TGTGCCAGCAGCTTTGACAGGGTGCAAGAGACCCAGTACTTC.

The CDR3 DNA reads TGTGCCTGGAGTATCACAGGGCGTAACACTGAAGCTTTCTTT. Its translation is CAWSITGRNTEAFF. The V and J genes are TRBV30 and TRBJ1-1, with D maybe TRBD1 (6 bases). Germline CDR1 is GTSNPN and CDR2 is SVGIG (reference sequence). This CDR3 contains 14 residues. V dropped 2 bases and J dropped 2 bases, with 12 bases sitting between them.

The chain recombines TRBV19 with TRBJ1-2, with D maybe TRBD1 (6 bases). Germline CDR1 is LNHDA and CDR2 is SQIVND (reference sequence). The V and J ends lost 4 bases and 0 bases respectively, with 12 bases between them. The CDR3 consists of 15 residues. The CDR3 region has the DNA TGTGCCAGTAGTAAGGGGGATACGGCTAACTATGGCTACACCTTC. Translation: CASSKGDTANYGYTF.

J is TRBJ2-1 and V is TRBV24-1, with 9 bases identical to TRBD2. The CDR3 spans 16 residues. V shed 7 bases, J shed 0 bases, and the junction held 6 bases outside the gene matches. Germline V gene sequence: CDR1 KGHDR, CDR2 SFDVKD. Here the CDR3 reads CATSASGTGSYNEQFF. The CDR3 region has the DNA TGTGCCACCAGCGCTAGCGGGACTGGCTCCTACAATGAGCAGTTCTTC.

This chain connects TRBV14 to TRBJ2-5, with 7 bases that match TRBD2. Germline V lookup: CDR1 SGHDN, CDR2 FVKESK. With V trimmed by 4 bases and J by 3 bases, 17 bases remained unmatched. The CDR3 contains 18 residues. The CDR3 coding sequence is TGTGCCAGCAGCCCGCTTTACCCTAGCGGTCCGTGGAAAGAGACCCAGTACTTC. Translation gives CASSPLYPSGPWKETQYF.

V usage is TRBV7-9 and J usage is TRBJ2-2; D remains unclear. Per germline, CDR1 SEHNR and CDR2 FQNEAQ (reference sequence). The CDR3 totals 15 residues. V lost 5 bases, J lost 0 bases, and 10 bases lay in between. The CDR3 DNA reads as TGTGCCAGCAGCCCCCCTCGGGCGAACACCGGGGAGCTGTTTTTT. This gives the protein CASSPPRANTGELFF.

The sample holds a few counts of this clone. The V call is TRBV29-1, the J call TRBJ2-7; a possible D gene is TRBD2 (6 bases). Per the germline V gene, CDR1 is SQVTM and CDR2 is ANQGSEA. The CDR3 loop spans 14 amino acids. The V end was cut by 4 bases, the J end by 7 bases, with 20 bases between. The CDR3 is CSVGVGNPRGEQYF. CDR3 DNA: TGCAGCGTTGGGGTTGGGAACCCGCGGGGTGAGCAGTACTTC.